This T cell receptor (beta chain) was captured in a study of blood T cell repertoires in COVID-19. Turning to the study itself: Samples taken during acute and convalescent COVID-19 were collected in the United States, Italy and Spain. T cells, B-cell-depleted T cells, or PBMCs provided the cDNA or gDNA that served as material.

Original processing notes: Reference gene primer amplification gave estimated nucleated cell counts. Assay used: immunoSEQ multiplex PCR; TCRdb lists only in-frame clones, some missing. Clonal size and the V and J genes are those of that table, whereas D and trimming came from the DNA. The sample consists of about 170,000 clones, 80% to 95% of them appearing once. Comments on this clone: Its ends do not fully match the called genes, so a read error is possible.

The specimen was peripheral blood. This TCR came from a woman in her fifties or sixties with acute or convalescent COVID-19.

The CDR3 DNA follows: TGCAGCCCGCTAAAGGGAGGCTTT. Translated: CSPLKGGF. This chain connects TRBV29-1 to TRBJ1-1; D is unclear. The CDR3 length is 8 residues. CDR1 and CDR2 from the germline V gene are SQVTM and ANQGSEA.